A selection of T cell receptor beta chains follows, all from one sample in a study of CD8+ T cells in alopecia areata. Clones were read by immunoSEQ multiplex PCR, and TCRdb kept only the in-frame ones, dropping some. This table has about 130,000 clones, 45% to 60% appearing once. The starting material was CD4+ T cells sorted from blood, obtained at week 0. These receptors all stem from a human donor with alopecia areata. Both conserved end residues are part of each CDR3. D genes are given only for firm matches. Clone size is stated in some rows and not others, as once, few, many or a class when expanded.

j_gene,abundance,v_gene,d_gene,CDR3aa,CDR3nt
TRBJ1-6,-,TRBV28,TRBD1,CASRAGSRGNSPLHF,TGTGCCAGCAGAGCGGGGTCCAGGGGGAATTCACCCCTCCACTTT
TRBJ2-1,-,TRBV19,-,CASRTAGSPYNEQFF,TGTGCCAGTAGAACCGCAGGGTCCCCCTACAATGAGCAGTTCTTC
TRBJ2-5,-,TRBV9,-,CASSVDLAETQYF,TGTGCCAGCAGTGTGGACTTGGCAGAGACCCAGTACTTC
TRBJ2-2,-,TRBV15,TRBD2,CATSRVGGSGGELFF,TGTGCCACCAGCAGAGTAGGCGGGAGCGGCGGGGAGCTGTTTTTT
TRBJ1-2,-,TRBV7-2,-,CASSRQSYGYTF,TGTGCCAGCAGCCGACAGTCCTATGGCTACACCTTC
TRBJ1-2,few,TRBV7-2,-,CASSLLPDRGYTF,TGTGCCAGCAGCTTACTCCCCGATAGGGGCTACACCTTC
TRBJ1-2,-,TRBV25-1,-,CASSDGTSYGYTF,TGTGCCAGCAGTGACGGGACATCATACGGCTACACCTTC
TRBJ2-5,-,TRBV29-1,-,CSVFDRLQETQYF,TGCAGCGTCTTCGACCGGTTACAAGAGACCCAGTACTTC
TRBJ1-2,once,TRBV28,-,CASQQDYYGYTF,TGTGCCAGCCAACAGGATTACTATGGCTACACCTTC
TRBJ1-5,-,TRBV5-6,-,CASSGGQFSNQPQHF,TGTGCCAGCAGCGGCGGACAGTTTAGCAATCAGCCCCAGCATTTT
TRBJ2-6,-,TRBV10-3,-,CAVGLAGANVLTF,TGTGCCGTCGGGCTGGCTGGGGCCAACGTCCTGACTTTC
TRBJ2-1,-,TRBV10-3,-,CASGGSYNEQFF,TGTGCCTCCGGCGGCTCCTACAATGAGCAGTTCTTC
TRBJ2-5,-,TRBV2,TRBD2,CASSELTGGAETQYF,TGTGCCAGCAGTGAATTAACGGGGGGGGCGGAGACCCAGTACTTC
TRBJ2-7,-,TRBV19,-,CASSIRARYEQYF,TGTGCCAGTAGTATAAGGGCCCGCTACGAGCAGTACTTC
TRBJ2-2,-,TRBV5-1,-,CASSLAGYGTGELFF,TGCGCCAGCAGCTTGGCCGGGTACGGCACCGGGGAGCTGTTTTTT
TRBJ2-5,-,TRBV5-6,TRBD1,CASSLTGTGVIGTQYF,TGTGCCAGCAGCTTAACCGGGACAGGGGTGATCGGGACCCAGTACTTC
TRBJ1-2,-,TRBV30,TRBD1,CAYYRGGYTF,TGTGCCTATTACAGGGGCGGCTACACCTTC
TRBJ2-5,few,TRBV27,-,CASSFRTGIGGETQYF,TGTGCCAGCAGTTTTCGCACAGGGATCGGGGGTGAGACCCAGTACTTC
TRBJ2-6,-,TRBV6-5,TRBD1,CASSLDRVGANVLTF,TGTGCCAGCAGTCTTGACAGGGTTGGGGCCAACGTCCTGACTTTC
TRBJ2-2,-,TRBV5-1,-,CASRSGMFANTGELFF,TGCGCCAGCAGGTCAGGGATGTTCGCGAACACCGGGGAGCTGTTTTTT
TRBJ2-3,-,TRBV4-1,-,CASSLVMGNTDTQYF,TGCGCCAGCAGCCTCGTTATGGGGAACACAGATACGCAGTATTTT
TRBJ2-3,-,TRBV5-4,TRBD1,CASRMGQGDGGDTQYF,TGTGCCAGCAGGATGGGTCAGGGGGACGGCGGGGATACGCAGTATTTT
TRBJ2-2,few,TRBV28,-,CASSLWTGELFF,TGTGCCAGCAGTCTTTGGACCGGGGAGCTGTTTTTT
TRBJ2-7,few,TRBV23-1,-,CASSQSRYLTGSYEQYF,TGCGCCAGCAGTCAATCCCGGTACTTGACAGGCTCCTACGAGCAGTACTTC
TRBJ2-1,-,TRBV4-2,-,CASSQETPEYNEQFF,TGTGCCAGCAGCCAAGAAACGCCCGAATACAATGAGCAGTTCTTC
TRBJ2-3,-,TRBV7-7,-,CASSTGFSDTQYF,TGTGCCAGCAGCACAGGGTTTTCAGATACGCAGTATTTT
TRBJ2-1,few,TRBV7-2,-,CASSPYNNEQFF,TGTGCCAGCAGCCCCTACAACAATGAGCAGTTCTTC
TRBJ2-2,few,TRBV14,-,CASSQSYPGELFF,TGTGCCAGCAGCCAAAGTTATCCCGGGGAGCTGTTTTTT
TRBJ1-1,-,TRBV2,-,CASSERGYEAFF,TGTGCCAGCAGTGAGAGGGGCTATGAAGCTTTCTTT
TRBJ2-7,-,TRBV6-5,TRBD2,CASSYSLLAGAYEQYF,TGTGCCAGCAGTTACTCTCTCTTAGCGGGAGCCTACGAGCAGTACTTC
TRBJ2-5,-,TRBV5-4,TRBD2,CASSTGTSGGQTQYF,TGTGCCAGCAGCACCGGGACTAGCGGGGGACAGACCCAGTACTTC
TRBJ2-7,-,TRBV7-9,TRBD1,CASRSSTGGYEQYF,TGTGCCAGCAGATCCTCGACAGGGGGATACGAGCAGTACTTC
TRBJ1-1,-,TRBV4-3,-,CASSQNLNTEAFF,TGCGCCAGCAGCCAGAACTTGAACACTGAAGCTTTCTTT
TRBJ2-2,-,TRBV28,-,CASSLETGELFF,TGTGCCAGCAGTTTGGAGACCGGGGAGCTGTTTTTT